This T cell receptor beta chain was sequenced for a study of control samples from healthy donors and cancer patients. Between the trimmed V and J ends, which lost 4 bases and 15 bases, there was a span of 14 bases. Germline CDR1 reads SGHRS; CDR2 reads YFSETQ. This CDR3 has 11 amino acids. Assay used: immunoSEQ multiplex PCR; TCRdb lists only in-frame clones, some missing. The sample consists of 350,000 to 450,000 clones, over 75% of them appearing once. The rearrangement uses TRBV5-1 and TRBJ2-1; a possible D gene is TRBD1 (6 bases). Input material: PBMCs. This TCR came from a man aged 35 to 55 with head and neck cancer. The CDR3 loop reads CASSTGQRRFF. The CDR3 bases are TGCGCCAGCAGCACGGGACAAAGGAGGTTCTTC. Full variable domain (missing parts from reference TRBV5-1 and TRBJ2-1): KAGVTQTPRYLIKTRGQQVTLSCSPISGHRSVSWYQQTPGQGLQFLFEYFSETQRNKGNFPGRFSGRQFSNSRSEMNVSTLELGDSALYLCASSTGQRRFFGPGTRLTVL.